This T cell receptor beta chain was found in a study of blood T cell repertoires in COVID-19. Study context: Acute and convalescent COVID-19 specimens originated in the United States, Italy and Spain.

Under the authors' procedure: By means of reference gene primer amplification, nucleated cell counts were estimated. Sequenced by immunoSEQ multiplex PCR; TCRdb stores in-frame clones only, minus some. The V and J calls and clone size are taken from that table; D and trimming were inferred from the DNA. The sample holds a few hundred thousand clones; about 89% are singletons and the top ten take 4.1%. V lost 3 bases and J 2 bases, leaving 8 bases between the germline ends. The CDR3 loop spans 15 amino acids. Germline V gives CDR1 MGHRA, CDR2 YSYEKL. The sequencing input was PBMCs or T cells enriched from blood (not recorded which). This clonotype was sampled from a woman under 40 who had recovered from COVID-19. The rearrangement joins TRBV4-1 to TRBJ1-6, with D unclear. CDR3 bases: TGCGCCAGCAGCCACCCAGCGCCCTATAATTCACCCCTCCACTTT. It yields the protein CASSHPAPYNSPLHF.